Each of the 16 T cell receptor beta chains below was sequenced from the same sample in a study of CD8 T cells in Susac syndrome. The RNA, roughly 0.45 to 1 ug, was put through reverse transcription using random hexamers. TCRdb recomputed calls from the immunoSEQ multiplex PCR reads with MiXCR, one row per CDR3 protein. Counted here are about 140,000 distinct CDR3 sequences, 94% occurring once; the ten biggest clones make up approximately 0.3%. The sample comprised CD8+ T cells from PBMCs. The receptors come from a human donor in good health.

The chain has TRBV24-1 and TRBJ2-1; TRBD1 or TRBD2 may be the D gene (5 bases each). Germline lookup yields CDR1 KGHDR and CDR2 SFDVKD. The CDR3 is 12 residues long. Between the trimmed V and J ends, which lost 7 bases and 10 bases, there was a span of 13 bases. In DNA form, the CDR3 reads TGTGCCACCAGAGGTGGGGGTACGGAGCAGTTCTTC. Encoded protein: CATRGGGTEQFF.

The table lists this clonotype with many counts. The chain carries TRBV7-3 and TRBJ2-2; D gene unclear. Germline-derived CDR1 and CDR2 are SGHTA and FQGTGA. This CDR3 is built from 12 residues. Trimming removed 2 bases from V and 5 bases from J, with 3 bases in between. CDR3 residues: CASSLGTGELFF. For the CDR3, the DNA is TGTGCCAGCAGCTTAGGGACCGGGGAGCTGTTTTTT.

This chain joins TRBV7-2 and TRBJ2-7; D is uncertain. The CDR3 totals 15 residues. Germline values: CDR1 SGHTA, CDR2 FQGNSA. Trimming pared 2 bases from V and 5 bases from J, leaving 16 bases between. CDR3 nucleotides: TGTGCCAGCAGCTTAATGCAGGCGACCTTCCACGAGCAGTACTTC. Translating gives CASSLMQATFHEQYF.

The V call is TRBV20-1, the J call TRBJ2-1; D is possibly TRBD1 (5 bases). Trimming took 3 bases from V and 12 from J, leaving 9 bases between them. Per the germline V gene, CDR1 is DFQATT and CDR2 is SNEGSKA (reference sequence). The CDR3 length is 10 residues. The CDR3 spells CSARRQGQFF. As DNA, the CDR3 is TGCAGTGCTAGGCGGCAGGGGCAGTTCTTC.

V usage is TRBV7-9 and J usage is TRBJ2-3; TRBD1 matches at 8 bases. The CDR3 runs to 13 residues. Germline loops: CDR1 SEHNR, CDR2 FQNEAQ (reference sequence). J lost 1 base, V lost 11 bases, and 5 bases had no gene match. The CDR3 loop is CASRDRCTDTQYF. The DNA for the CDR3 is TGTGCCTCCCGGGACAGGTGCACAGATACGCAGTATTTT. Filled out from reference TRBV7-9 and TRBJ2-3, the complete variable domain reads DTGVSQNPRHKITKRGQNVTFRCDPISEHNRLYWYRQTLGQGPEFLTYFQNEAQLEKSRLLSDRFSAERPKGSFSTLEIQRTEQGDSAMYLCASRDRCTDTQYFGPGTRLTVL.

This chain connects TRBV4-3 to TRBJ1-2; a possible D gene is TRBD1 (6 bases). The V gene's germline CDR1 is LGHNA and CDR2 YSLEER. This CDR3 is 17 amino acids long. Trimming cost V 0 bases and J 2 bases, with 16 bases left between them. CDR3: CASSQDPRGESNYGYTF. The DNA of the CDR3 is TGCGCCAGCAGCCAAGATCCCAGGGGAGAATCCAACTATGGCTACACCTTC.

The chain couples TRBV20-1 to TRBJ1-2; D is unresolved. This CDR3 contains 15 residues. V was cut by 2 bases and J by 0 bases, with 13 bases left in between. Germline V gene lookup returns CDR1 DFQATT and CDR2 SNEGSKA (reference sequence). CDR3 loop: CSARPRSSANYGYTF. The CDR3 DNA sequence: TGCAGTGCTAGACCGCGGTCGTCAGCTAACTATGGCTACACCTTC.

This sequence joins TRBV2 and TRBJ2-3, with TRBD2 matching over 8 bases. V shed 3 bases and J 6 bases; nucleotides not matched to a gene: 5. CDR3 length: 14 amino acids. The germline CDR1 and CDR2 sequences are SNHLY and FYNNEI. CDR3 DNA sequence: TGTGCCAGCAGTGAGGGCGGGAGGTTGGATACGCAGTATTTT. Encoded protein: CASSEGGRLDTQYF.

CDR3 residues: CASSYPGPLDGEQYF. Written as DNA, the CDR3 is TGTGCCAGCAGTTACCCTGGACCACTCGATGGGGAGCAGTACTTC. The J gene is TRBJ2-7, the V gene TRBV6-2 or TRBV6-3; D is ambiguous. V was shortened by 2 bases and J by 7 bases, with 18 bases between the two germline ends. The V gene's germline CDR1 is MNHEY and CDR2 SVGEGT. This CDR3 region has 15 residues.

This chain links TRBV12-3 or TRBV12-4 with TRBJ2-7; no definite D call. Trimming removed 1 base at V and 3 bases at J, with 10 bases between. This CDR3 comprises 14 residues. CDR3 DNA: TGTGCCAGCAGTTTAGACATAATGATCTACGAGCAGTACTTC. Translating it yields CASSLDIMIYEQYF.

V usage is TRBV28 and J usage is TRBJ1-5; a weak D match, TRBD1 (5 bases). The germline V and J ends were trimmed by 6 bases and 6 bases, with 9 bases remaining between them. CDR1 and CDR2 from the germline V gene are MDHEN and SYDVKM. The CDR3 consists of 12 residues. The CDR3 sequence is CASRDGGQPQHF. The CDR3 coding sequence is TGTGCCAGCAGGGACGGGGGTCAGCCCCAGCATTTT.

J is TRBJ1-1 and V is TRBV20-1; TRBD1 matches at 11 bases. J gave up 2 bases and V 0 bases, and 8 bases lay outside the gene matches. Germline V gene sequence: CDR1 DFQATT, CDR2 SNEGSKA (reference sequence). The CDR3 is made up of 17 amino acids. The CDR3 DNA is TGCAGTGCTAGAGAGATCCTCGGACAGGGGGCAAACACTGAAGCTTTCTTT. The encoded protein is CSAREILGQGANTEAFF.

The chain couples TRBV25-1 to TRBJ2-2, with TRBD2 matching over 10 bases. CDR1 and CDR2 (germline): MGHDK, SYGVNS. The trim removed 3 bases at V and 6 bases at J, leaving 4 bases unmatched. The CDR3 runs 15 residues. In DNA form, the CDR3 reads TGTGCCAGCAGTGAGCTAGCGGGAGCCGCCGGGGAGCTGTTTTTT. Its translation: CASSELAGAAGELFF.

The chain carries TRBV15 and TRBJ2-5; 9 bases map to TRBD2. V shed 1 base and J 5 bases; nucleotides not matched to a gene: 8. The CDR3 extends over 16 amino acids. CDR1 and CDR2 (germline): LNHNV, YYDKDF (reference sequence). CDR3 coding DNA: TGTGCCACCAGCAGAGTGGGCGGGAGGGCCGTGGAGACCCAGTACTTC. Encoded protein: CATSRVGGRAVETQYF.

In its sample, this clonotype was seen once. The chain joins TRBV7-6 to TRBJ1-1, with no clear D. V shed 0 bases and J shed 1 base, with 9 bases lying between them. The CDR3 length is 15 residues. Germline-derived CDR1 and CDR2 are SGHVS and FNYEAQ. Here the CDR3 reads CASSLATGGNTEAFF. The CDR3 region has the DNA TGTGCCAGCAGCTTAGCGACGGGAGGGAACACTGAAGCTTTCTTT.

The J gene is TRBJ2-7, the V gene TRBV27; D possibly corresponds to TRBD2 (6 bases). The CDR3 runs 14 residues. V was trimmed by 6 bases and J by 4 bases, leaving 16 bases between them. Germline V gene lookup returns CDR1 MNHEY and CDR2 SMNVEV (reference sequence). CDR3 amino acids: CASSSWRVQYEQYF. The CDR3 coding sequence is TGTGCCAGCAGCTCGTGGAGGGTTCAGTACGAGCAGTACTTC.